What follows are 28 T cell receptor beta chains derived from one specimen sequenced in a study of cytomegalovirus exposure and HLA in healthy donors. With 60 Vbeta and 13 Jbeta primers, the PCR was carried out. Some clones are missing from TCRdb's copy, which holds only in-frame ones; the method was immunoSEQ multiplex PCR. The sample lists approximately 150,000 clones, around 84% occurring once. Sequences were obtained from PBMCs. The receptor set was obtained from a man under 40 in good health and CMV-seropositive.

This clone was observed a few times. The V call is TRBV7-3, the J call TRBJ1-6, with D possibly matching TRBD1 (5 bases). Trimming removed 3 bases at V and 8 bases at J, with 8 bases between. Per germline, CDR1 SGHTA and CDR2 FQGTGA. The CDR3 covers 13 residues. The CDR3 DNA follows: TGTGCCAGCAGCTTGCAGGGTGATTCACCCCTCCACTTT. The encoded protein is CASSLQGDSPLHF.

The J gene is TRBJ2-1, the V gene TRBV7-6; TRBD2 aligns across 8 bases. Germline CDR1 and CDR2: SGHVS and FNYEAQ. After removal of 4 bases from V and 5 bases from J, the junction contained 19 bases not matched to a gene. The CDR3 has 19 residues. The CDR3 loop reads CASSSPETLSGTWHNEQFF. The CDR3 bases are TGTGCCAGCAGCTCCCCCGAAACACTTAGCGGGACTTGGCACAATGAGCAGTTCTTC.

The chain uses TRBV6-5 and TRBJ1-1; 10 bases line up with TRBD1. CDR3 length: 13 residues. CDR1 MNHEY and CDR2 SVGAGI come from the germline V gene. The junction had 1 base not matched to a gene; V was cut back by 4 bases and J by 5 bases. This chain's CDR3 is CASSWDRGTEAFF. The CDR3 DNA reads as TGTGCCAGCAGTTGGGACAGGGGAACTGAAGCTTTCTTT.

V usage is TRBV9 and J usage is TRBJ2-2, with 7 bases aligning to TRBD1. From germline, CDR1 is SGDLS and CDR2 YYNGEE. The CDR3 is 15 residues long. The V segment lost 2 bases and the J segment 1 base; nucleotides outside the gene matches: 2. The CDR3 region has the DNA TGTGCCAGCAGCGTCCGGACAGGGAACACCGGGGAGCTGTTTTTT. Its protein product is CASSVRTGNTGELFF.

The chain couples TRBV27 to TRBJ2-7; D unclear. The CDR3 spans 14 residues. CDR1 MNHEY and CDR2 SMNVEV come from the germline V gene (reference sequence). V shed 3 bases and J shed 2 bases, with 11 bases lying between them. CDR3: CASSFQHSTYEQYF. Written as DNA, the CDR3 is TGTGCCAGCAGTTTTCAACACAGCACCTACGAGCAGTACTTC.

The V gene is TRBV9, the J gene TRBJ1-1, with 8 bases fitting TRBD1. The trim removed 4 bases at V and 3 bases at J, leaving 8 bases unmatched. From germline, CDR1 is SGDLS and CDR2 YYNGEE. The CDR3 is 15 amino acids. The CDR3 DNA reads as TGTGCCAGCAGCCCCTTAGGACAGGGCCACACTGAAGCTTTCTTT. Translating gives CASSPLGQGHTEAFF.

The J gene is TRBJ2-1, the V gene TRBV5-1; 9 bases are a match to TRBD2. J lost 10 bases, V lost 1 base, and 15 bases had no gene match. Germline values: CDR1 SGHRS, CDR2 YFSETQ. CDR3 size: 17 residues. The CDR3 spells CASSLFTGGGRGGEQFF. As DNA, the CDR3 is TGCGCCAGCAGCTTGTTTACGGGCGGCGGGAGGGGCGGAGAGCAGTTCTTC.

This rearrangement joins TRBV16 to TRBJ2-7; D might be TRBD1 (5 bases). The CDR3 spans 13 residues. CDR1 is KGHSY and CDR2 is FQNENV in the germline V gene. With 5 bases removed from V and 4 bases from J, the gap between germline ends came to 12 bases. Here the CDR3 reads CASSSRGPYEQYF. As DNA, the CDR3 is TGTGCCAGCAGCTCTAGGGGCCCTTACGAGCAGTACTTC.

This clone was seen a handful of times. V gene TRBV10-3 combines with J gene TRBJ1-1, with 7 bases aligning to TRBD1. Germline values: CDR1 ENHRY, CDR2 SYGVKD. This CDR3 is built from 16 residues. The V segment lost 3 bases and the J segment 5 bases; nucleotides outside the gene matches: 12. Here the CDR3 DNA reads TGTGCCATCAGTGAAACCAAGGGGGCAGGGGGAACTGAAGCTTTCTTT. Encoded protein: CAISETKGAGGTEAFF.

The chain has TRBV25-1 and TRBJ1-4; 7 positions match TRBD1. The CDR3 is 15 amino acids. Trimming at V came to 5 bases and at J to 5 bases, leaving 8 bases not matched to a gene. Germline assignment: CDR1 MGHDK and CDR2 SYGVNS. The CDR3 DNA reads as TGTGCCAGCAGTACCCGACAGGGAACGAATGAAAAACTGTTTTTT. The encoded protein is CASSTRQGTNEKLFF.

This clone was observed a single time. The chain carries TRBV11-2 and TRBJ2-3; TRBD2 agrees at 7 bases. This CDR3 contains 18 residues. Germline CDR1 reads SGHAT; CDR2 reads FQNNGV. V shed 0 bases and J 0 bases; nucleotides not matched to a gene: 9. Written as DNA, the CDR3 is TGTGCCAGCAGCTTAGATGCGGCTAGCGGATTTAGCACAGATACGCAGTATTTT. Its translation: CASSLDAASGFSTDTQYF.

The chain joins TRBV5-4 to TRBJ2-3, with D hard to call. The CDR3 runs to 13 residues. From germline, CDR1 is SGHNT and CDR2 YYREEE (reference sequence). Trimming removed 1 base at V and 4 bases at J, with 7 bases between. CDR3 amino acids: CASSLTRADTQYF. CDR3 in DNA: TGTGCCAGCAGCTTGACACGGGCAGATACGCAGTATTTT.

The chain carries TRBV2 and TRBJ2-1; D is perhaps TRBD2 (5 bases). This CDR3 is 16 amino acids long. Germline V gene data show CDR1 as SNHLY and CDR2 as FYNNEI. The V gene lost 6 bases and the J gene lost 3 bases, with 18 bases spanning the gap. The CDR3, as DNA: TGTGCCAGCAGCGTCGATAGCGCCTACCTCTACAATGAGCAGTTCTTC. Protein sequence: CASSVDSAYLYNEQFF. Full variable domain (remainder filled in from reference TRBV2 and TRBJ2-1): EPEVTQTPSHQVTQMGQEVILRCVPISNHLYFYWYRQILGQKVEFLVSFYNNEISEKSEIFDDQFSVERPDGSNFTLKIRSTKLEDSAMYFCASSVDSAYLYNEQFFGPGTRLTVL.

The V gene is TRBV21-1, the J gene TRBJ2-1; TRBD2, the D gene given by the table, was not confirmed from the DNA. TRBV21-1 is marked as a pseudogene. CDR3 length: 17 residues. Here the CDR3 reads CASSKENLAGNYNEQFF. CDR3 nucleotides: TGTGCCAGCAGCAAAGAAAATCTAGCGGGTAATTACAATGAGCAGTTCTTC.

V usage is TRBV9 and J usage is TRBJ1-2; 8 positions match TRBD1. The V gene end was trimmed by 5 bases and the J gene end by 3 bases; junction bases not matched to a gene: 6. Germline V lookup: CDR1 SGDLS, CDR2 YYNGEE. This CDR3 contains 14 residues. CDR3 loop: CASSRDRSYYGYTF. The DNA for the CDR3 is TGTGCCAGCAGTAGGGACAGGTCCTACTATGGCTACACCTTC.

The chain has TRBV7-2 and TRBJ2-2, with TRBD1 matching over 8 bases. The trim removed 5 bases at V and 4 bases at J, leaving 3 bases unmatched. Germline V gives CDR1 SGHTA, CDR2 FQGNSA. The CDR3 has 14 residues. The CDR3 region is CASSLTGATGELFF. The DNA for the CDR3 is TGTGCCAGCAGCCTGACAGGGGCCACCGGGGAGCTGTTTTTT.

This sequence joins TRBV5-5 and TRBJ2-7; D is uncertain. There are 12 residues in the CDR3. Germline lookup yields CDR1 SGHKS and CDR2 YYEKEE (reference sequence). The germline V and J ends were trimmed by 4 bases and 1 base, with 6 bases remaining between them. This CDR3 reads CASSTGSYEQYF. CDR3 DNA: TGTGCCAGCAGCACCGGTTCCTACGAGCAGTACTTC.

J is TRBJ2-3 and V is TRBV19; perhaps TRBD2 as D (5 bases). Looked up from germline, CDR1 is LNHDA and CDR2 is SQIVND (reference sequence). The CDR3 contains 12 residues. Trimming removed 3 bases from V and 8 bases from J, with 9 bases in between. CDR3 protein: CASSITGSTQYF. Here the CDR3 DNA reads TGTGCCAGTAGTATCACGGGGAGTACGCAGTATTTT. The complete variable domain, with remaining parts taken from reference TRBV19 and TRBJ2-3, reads DGGITQSPKYLFRKEGQNVTLSCEQNLNHDAMYWYRQDPGQGLRLIYYSQIVNDFQKGDIAEGYSVSREKKESFPLTVTSAQKNPTAFYLCASSITGSTQYFGPGTRLTVL.

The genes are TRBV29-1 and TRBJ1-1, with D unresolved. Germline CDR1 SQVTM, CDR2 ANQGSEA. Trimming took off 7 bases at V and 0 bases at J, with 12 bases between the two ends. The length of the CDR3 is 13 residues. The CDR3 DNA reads TGCAGCGCCTATGCGGGAATGAACACTGAAGCTTTCTTT. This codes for CSAYAGMNTEAFF.

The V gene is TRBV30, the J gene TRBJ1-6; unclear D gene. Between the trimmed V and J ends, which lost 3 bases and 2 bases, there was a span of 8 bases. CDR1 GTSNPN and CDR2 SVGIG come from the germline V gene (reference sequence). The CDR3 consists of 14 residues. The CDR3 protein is CAWRTGTYNSPLHF. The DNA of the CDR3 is TGTGCCTGGAGAACCGGGACCTATAATTCACCCCTCCACTTT.

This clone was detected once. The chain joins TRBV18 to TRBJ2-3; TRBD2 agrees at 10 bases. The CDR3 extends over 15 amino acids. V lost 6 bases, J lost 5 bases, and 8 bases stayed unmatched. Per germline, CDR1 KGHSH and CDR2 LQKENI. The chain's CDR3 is CASSRLAGVGDTQYF. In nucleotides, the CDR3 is TGTGCCAGCTCCCGTCTAGCGGGAGTAGGAGATACGCAGTATTTT.

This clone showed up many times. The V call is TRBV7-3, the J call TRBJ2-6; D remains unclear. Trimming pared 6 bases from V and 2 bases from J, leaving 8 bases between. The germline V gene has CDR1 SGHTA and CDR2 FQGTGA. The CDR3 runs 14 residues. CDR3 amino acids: CASRPGAGANVLTF. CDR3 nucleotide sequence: TGTGCCAGCAGGCCGGGTGCTGGGGCCAACGTCCTGACTTTC.

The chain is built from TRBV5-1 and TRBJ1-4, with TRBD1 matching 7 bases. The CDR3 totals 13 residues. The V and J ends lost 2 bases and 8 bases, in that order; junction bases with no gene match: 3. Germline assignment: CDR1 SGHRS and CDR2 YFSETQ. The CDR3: CASSLTGEEKLFF. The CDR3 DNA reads TGCGCCAGCAGCTTAACAGGGGAAGAAAAACTGTTTTTT. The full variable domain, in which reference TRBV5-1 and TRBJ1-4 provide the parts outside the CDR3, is KAGVTQTPRYLIKTRGQQVTLSCSPISGHRSVSWYQQTPGQGLQFLFEYFSETQRNKGNFPGRFSGRQFSNSRSEMNVSTLELGDSALYLCASSLTGEEKLFFGSGTQLSVL.

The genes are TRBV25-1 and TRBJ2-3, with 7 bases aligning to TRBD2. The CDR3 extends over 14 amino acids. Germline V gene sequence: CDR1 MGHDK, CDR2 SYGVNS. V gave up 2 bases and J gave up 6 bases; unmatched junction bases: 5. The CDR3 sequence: CASSEAGVGDTQYF. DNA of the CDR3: TGTGCCAGCAGTGAAGCGGGAGTGGGGGATACGCAGTATTTT.

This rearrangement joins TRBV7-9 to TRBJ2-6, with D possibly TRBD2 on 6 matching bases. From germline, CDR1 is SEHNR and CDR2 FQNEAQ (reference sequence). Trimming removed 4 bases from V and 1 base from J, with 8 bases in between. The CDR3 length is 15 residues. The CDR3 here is CASSWSGSGANVLTF. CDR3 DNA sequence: TGTGCCAGCAGCTGGAGCGGGTCTGGGGCCAACGTCCTGACTTTC.

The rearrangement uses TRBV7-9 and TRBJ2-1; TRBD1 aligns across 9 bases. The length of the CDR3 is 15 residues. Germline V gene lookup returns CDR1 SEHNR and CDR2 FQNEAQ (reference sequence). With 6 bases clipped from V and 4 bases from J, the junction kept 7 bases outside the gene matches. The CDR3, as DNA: TGTGCCAGCAGTACTGGACAGGGGCATTACAATGAGCAGTTCTTC. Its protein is CASSTGQGHYNEQFF.

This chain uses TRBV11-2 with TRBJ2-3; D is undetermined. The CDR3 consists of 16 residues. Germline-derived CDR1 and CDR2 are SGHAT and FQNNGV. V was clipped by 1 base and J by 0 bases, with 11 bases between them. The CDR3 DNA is TGTGCCAGCAGCTTAGTCGTTGGCGGTAGCACAGATACGCAGTATTTT. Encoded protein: CASSLVVGGSTDTQYF.

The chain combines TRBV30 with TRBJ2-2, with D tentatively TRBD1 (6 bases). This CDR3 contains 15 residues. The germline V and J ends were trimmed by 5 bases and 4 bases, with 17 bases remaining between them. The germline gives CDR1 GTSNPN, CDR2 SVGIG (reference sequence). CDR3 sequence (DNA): TGTGCCTGGCAGCCAGGGACAAGTTCCACCGGGGAGCTGTTTTTT. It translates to CAWQPGTSSTGELFF.